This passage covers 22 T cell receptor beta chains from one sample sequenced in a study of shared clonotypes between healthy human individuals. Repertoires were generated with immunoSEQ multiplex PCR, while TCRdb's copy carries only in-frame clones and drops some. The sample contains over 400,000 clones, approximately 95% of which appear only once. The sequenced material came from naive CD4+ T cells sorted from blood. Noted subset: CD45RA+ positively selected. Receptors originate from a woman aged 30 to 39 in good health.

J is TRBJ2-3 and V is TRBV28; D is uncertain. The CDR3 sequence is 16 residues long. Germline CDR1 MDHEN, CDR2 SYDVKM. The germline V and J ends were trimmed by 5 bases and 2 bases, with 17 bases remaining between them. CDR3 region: CASSPRGYRVTDTQYF. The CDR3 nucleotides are TGTGCCAGCAGTCCCCGTGGTTATCGGGTCACAGATACGCAGTATTTT.

The CDR3 loop reads CASSWDQFYEQYF. DNA of the CDR3: TGCGCCAGCAGCTGGGACCAATTCTACGAGCAGTACTTC. The gene calls are TRBV5-1 and TRBJ2-5; perhaps D is TRBD1 or TRBD2 (5 bases each). The J call may be incorrect, as the DNA end agrees better with TRBJ2-7. There are 13 residues in the CDR3. Per germline, CDR1 SGHRS and CDR2 YFSETQ.

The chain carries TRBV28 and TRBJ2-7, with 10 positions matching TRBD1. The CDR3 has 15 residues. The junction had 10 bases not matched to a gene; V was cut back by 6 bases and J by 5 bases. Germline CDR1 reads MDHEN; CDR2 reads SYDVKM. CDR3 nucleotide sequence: TGTGCCAGCAGCTCCCCCGGGACAGGGGCCGACGAGCAGTACTTC. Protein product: CASSSPGTGADEQYF.

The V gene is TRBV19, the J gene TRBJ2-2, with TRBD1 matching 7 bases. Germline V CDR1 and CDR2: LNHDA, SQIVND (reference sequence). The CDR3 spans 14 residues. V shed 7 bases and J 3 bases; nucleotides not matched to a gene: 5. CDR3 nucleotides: TGTGCCAGTACCAGACAGGGTGACACCGGGGAGCTGTTTTTT. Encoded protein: CASTRQGDTGELFF. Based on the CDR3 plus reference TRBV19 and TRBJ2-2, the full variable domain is DGGITQSPKYLFRKEGQNVTLSCEQNLNHDAMYWYRQDPGQGLRLIYYSQIVNDFQKGDIAEGYSVSREKKESFPLTVTSAQKNPTAFYLCASTRQGDTGELFFGEGSRLTVL.

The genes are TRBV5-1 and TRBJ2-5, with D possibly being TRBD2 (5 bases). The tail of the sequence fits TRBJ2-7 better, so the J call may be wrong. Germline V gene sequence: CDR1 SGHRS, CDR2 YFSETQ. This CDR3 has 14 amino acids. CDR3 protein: CASSLGLAPYEQYF. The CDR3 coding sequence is TGCGCCAGCAGCTTGGGCCTAGCCCCCTACGAGCAGTACTTC.

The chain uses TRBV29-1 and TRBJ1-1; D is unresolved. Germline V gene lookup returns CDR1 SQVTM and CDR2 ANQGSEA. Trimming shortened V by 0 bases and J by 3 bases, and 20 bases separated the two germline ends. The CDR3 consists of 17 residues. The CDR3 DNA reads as TGCAGCGTTGAAGAGGGGAAAGGTGTGATTTTTGACACTGAAGCTTTCTTT. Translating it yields CSVEEGKGVIFDTEAFF.

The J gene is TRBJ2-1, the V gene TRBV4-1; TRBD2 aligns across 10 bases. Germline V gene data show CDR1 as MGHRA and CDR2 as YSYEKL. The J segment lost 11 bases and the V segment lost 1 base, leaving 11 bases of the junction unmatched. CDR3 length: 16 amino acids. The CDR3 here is CASSQATGLAAKQQFF. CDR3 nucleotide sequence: TGCGCCAGCAGCCAAGCTACCGGACTAGCGGCCAAGCAGCAGTTCTTC.

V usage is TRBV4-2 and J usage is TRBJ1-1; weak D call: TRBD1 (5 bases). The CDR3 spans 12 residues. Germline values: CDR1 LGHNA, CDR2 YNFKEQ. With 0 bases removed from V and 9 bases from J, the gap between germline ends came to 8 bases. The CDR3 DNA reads TGTGCCAGCAGCCAAGATCAGGGTAAAGCTTTCTTT. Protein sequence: CASSQDQGKAFF.

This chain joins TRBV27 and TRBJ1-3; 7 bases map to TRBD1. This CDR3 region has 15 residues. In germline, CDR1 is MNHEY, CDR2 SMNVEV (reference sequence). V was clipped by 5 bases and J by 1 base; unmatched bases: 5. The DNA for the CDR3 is TGTGCCAGCAGTCGACAGGGATCGTCTGGAAACACCATATATTTT. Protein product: CASSRQGSSGNTIYF.

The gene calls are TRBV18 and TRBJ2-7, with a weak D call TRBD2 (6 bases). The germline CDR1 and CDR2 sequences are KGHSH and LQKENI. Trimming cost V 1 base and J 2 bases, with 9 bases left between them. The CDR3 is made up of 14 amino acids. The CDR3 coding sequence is TGTGCCAGCTCACCACTAGCGGTGACCTACGAGCAGTACTTC. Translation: CASSPLAVTYEQYF.

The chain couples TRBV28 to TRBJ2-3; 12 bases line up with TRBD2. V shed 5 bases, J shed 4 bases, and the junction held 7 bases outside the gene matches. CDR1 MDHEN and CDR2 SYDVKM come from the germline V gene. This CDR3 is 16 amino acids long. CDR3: CASSVTSGRIPDTQYF. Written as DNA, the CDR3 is TGTGCCAGCAGTGTGACTAGCGGGAGAATCCCAGATACGCAGTATTTT.

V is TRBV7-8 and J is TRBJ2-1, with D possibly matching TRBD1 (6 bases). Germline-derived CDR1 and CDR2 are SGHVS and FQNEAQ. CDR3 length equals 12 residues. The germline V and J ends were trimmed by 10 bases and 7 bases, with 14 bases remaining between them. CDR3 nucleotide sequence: TGTGCCACCGAGCAGGGGTGGAATGAGCAGTTCTTC. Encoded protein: CATEQGWNEQFF. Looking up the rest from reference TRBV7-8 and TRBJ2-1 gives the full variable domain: GAGVSQSPRYKVAKRGQDVALRCDPISGHVSLFWYQQALGQGPEFLTYFQNEAQLDKSGLPSDRFFAERPEGSVSTLKIQRTQQEDSAVYLCATEQGWNEQFFGPGTRLTVL.

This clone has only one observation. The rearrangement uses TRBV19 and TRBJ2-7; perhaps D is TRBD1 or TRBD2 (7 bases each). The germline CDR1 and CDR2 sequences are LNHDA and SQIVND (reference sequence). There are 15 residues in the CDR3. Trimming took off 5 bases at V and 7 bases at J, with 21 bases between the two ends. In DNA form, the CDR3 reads TGTGCCAGTAGTCCAGGGGGGGGACCAGCGGTTGAGCAGTACTTC. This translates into CASSPGGGPAVEQYF.

The CDR3 DNA is TGTGCCAGCAGTCGGACTAGCGACTATAGATACGAGCAGTACTTC. Protein product: CASSRTSDYRYEQYF. This chain joins TRBV28 and TRBJ2-7; 9 bases are a match to TRBD2. In germline, CDR1 is MDHEN, CDR2 SYDVKM. This CDR3 has 15 residues. V lost 5 bases to trimming and J lost 4 bases; unmatched junction nucleotides: 9.

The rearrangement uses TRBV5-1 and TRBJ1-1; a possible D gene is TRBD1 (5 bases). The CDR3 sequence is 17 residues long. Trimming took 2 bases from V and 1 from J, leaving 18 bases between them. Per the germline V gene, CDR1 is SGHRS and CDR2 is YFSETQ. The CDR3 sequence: CASSFGGTPKPNTEAFF. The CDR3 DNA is TGCGCCAGCAGCTTTGGGGGGACTCCAAAACCGAACACTGAAGCTTTCTTT.

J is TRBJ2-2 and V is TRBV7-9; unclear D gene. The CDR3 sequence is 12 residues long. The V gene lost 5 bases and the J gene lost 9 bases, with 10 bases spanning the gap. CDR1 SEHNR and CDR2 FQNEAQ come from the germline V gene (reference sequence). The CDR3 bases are TGTGCCAGCAGCGTTCAAGTGTGGGAGCTGTTTTTT. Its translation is CASSVQVWELFF.

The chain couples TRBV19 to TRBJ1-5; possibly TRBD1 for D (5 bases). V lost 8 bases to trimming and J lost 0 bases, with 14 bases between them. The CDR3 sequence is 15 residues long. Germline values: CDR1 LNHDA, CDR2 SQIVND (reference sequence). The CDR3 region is CASQDKFYSNQPQHF. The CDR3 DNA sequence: TGTGCCAGTCAGGACAAATTTTATAGCAATCAGCCCCAGCATTTT.

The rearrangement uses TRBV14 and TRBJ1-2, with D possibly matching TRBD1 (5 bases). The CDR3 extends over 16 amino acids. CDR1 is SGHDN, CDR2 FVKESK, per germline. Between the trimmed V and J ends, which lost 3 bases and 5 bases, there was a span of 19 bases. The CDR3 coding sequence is TGTGCCAGCAGCCATCTCTCCACGCAGGGTCGATATGGCTACACCTTC. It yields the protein CASSHLSTQGRYGYTF.

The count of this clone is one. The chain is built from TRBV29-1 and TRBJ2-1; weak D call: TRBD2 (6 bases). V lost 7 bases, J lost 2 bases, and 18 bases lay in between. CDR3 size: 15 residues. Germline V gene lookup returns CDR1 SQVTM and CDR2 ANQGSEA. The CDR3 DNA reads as TGCAGCGGTGAGGGAAGAGCGGGCGCCTACAATGAGCAGTTCTTC. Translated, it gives CSGEGRAGAYNEQFF.

The CDR3 region has the DNA TGTGCCAGCGCGGCGGGTAGCGACTACGAGCAGTACTTC. Residues: CASAAGSDYEQYF. The gene calls are TRBV18 and TRBJ2-7, with a weak D call TRBD2 (5 bases). With 8 bases removed from V and 3 bases from J, the gap between germline ends came to 14 bases. Looked up from germline, CDR1 is KGHSH and CDR2 is LQKENI. The CDR3 totals 13 residues.

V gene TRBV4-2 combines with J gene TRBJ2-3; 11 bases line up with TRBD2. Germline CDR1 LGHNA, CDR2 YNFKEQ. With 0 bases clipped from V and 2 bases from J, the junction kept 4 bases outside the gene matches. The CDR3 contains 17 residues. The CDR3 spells CASSQELAGVVTDTQYF. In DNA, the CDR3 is TGTGCCAGCAGCCAAGAACTAGCGGGAGTTGTCACAGATACGCAGTATTTT.

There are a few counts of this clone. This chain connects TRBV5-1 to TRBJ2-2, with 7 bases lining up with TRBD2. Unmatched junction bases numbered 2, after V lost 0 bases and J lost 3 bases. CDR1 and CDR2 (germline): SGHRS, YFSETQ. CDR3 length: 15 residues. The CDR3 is CASSLDREDTGELFF. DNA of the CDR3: TGCGCCAGCAGCTTGGACCGGGAGGACACCGGGGAGCTGTTTTTT.